This TCR beta chain originates from a study of Ad26.COV2.S vaccination and SARS-CoV-2 variants. Sequencing used immunoSEQ multiplex PCR; TCRdb keeps in-frame clones, though not all of them. The sample lists about 350,000 clones, approximately 90% occurring once. As for this clone: Its cognate antigen is unknown.

Study-level results: Substantial breadth was reportedly displayed by spike-specific CD8+ and CD4+ T cell responses after vaccination.

This CDR3 comprises 17 residues. Looked up from germline, CDR1 is SGDLS and CDR2 is YYNGEE. V gave up 0 bases and J gave up 3 bases; unmatched junction bases: 4. The treatment here: around 19 received Ad26.COV2.S at low or high dose, single or two shots; 5 received placebo; per-sample allocation not given. Day 63 following the first vaccine or placebo injection was when the samples were taken. This rearrangement joins TRBV9 to TRBJ2-3; 13 bases are shared with TRBD2. Material: peripheral blood, obtained in a trial of Ad26.COV2.S vaccine versus placebo. This clonotype was obtained from a person between 18 and 65 years old who received the Ad26.COV2.S COVID-19 vaccine or a placebo. DNA of the CDR3: TGTGCCAGCAGCGTAGCCACTAGCGGGGGGGGAACAGATACGCAGTATTTT. Its translation: CASSVATSGGGTDTQYF.